Below, 8 T cell receptor beta chains from the same sample are listed, as sequenced in a study of cytomegalovirus exposure and HLA in healthy donors. Amplification used 60 Vbeta primers and 13 Jbeta primers. The method was immunoSEQ multiplex PCR; TCRdb's version includes in-frame clones alone and lacks a portion of them. The sample records about 120,000 clones, about four fifths being singletons. Sequencing was performed on PBMCs. These receptors were obtained from a female donor in good health and CMV-seropositive.

As to this clone: Other DNA sequences in this specimen translate into the identical CDR3. The chain carries TRBV4-1 and TRBJ2-3; tentative D call: TRBD1 (6 bases). Between the trimmed V and J ends, which lost 1 base and 6 bases, there was a span of 11 bases. Germline CDR1 and CDR2: MGHRA and YSYEKL. The CDR3 has 14 amino acids. The CDR3 DNA is TGCGCCAGCAGCCAAGTGGGGGCCCTGGATACGCAGTATTTT. It is translated as CASSQVGALDTQYF.

This clone was observed a few times. The chain couples TRBV6-5 to TRBJ1-5; a weak D match, TRBD1 (5 bases). The V gene lost 2 bases and the J gene lost 4 bases, with 9 bases spanning the gap. Germline CDR1 and CDR2: MNHEY and SVGAGI. This CDR3 spans 14 amino acids. The CDR3 loop reads CASSYERGNQPQHF. Here the CDR3 DNA reads TGTGCCAGCAGTTACGAACGGGGGAATCAGCCCCAGCATTTT.

This chain links TRBV5-6 with TRBJ2-1; no firm D call. V lost 1 base and J 8 bases, leaving 4 bases between the germline ends. The CDR3 is made up of 11 amino acids. Per germline, CDR1 SGHDT and CDR2 YYEEEE. This CDR3 is CASSLYYEQFF. The CDR3 nucleotides are TGTGCCAGCAGCTTGTACTATGAGCAGTTCTTC. Based on the CDR3 plus reference TRBV5-6 and TRBJ2-1, the full variable domain is DAGVTQSPTHLIKTRGQQVTLRCSPKSGHDTVSWYQQALGQGPQFIFQYYEEEERQRGNFPDRFSGHQFPNYSSELNVNALLLGDSALYLCASSLYYEQFFGPGTRLTVL.

The V call is TRBV29-1, the J call TRBJ1-1, with 7 bases aligning to TRBD1. The CDR3 contains 13 residues. V shed 7 bases and J 6 bases; nucleotides not matched to a gene: 11. The germline gives CDR1 SQVTM, CDR2 ANQGSEA. CDR3 DNA sequence: TGCAGCGGAGAGGTGCAGCAGGGGGCTGAAGCTTTCTTT. Translating gives CSGEVQQGAEAFF.

The chain couples TRBV27 to TRBJ1-5; D might be TRBD1 (5 bases). The germline gives CDR1 MNHEY, CDR2 SMNVEV (reference sequence). This CDR3 has 15 residues. V was cut by 5 bases and J by 5 bases, with 16 bases left in between. CDR3 nucleotide sequence: TGTGCCAGCAGTCCAAGACTCGGGGACTATCAGCCCCAGCATTTT. Its protein product is CASSPRLGDYQPQHF.

The V and J genes are TRBV10-3 and TRBJ1-1; TRBD1 is a possible D gene (6 bases). Trimming left V 5 bases short and J 1 base short, with 11 bases between. The CDR3 is made up of 14 amino acids. Per the germline V gene, CDR1 is ENHRY and CDR2 is SYGVKD. Written as DNA, the CDR3 is TGTGCCATCAGTTCTCAAGGGGGGAACACTGAAGCTTTCTTT. It translates to CAISSQGGNTEAFF.

V usage is TRBV7-6 and J usage is TRBJ1-2; D gene unclear. Germline loops: CDR1 SGHVS, CDR2 FNYEAQ. The CDR3 length is 14 residues. The germline V and J ends were trimmed by 1 base and 7 bases, with 13 bases remaining between them. The CDR3: CASSLGAGLGGYTF. DNA of the CDR3: TGTGCCAGCAGCTTAGGGGCGGGATTAGGTGGCTACACCTTC. The whole variable domain, remainder taken from reference TRBV7-6 and TRBJ1-2, is GAGVSQSPRYKVTKRGQDVALRCDPISGHVSLYWYRQALGQGPEFLTYFNYEAQQDKSGLPNDRFSAERPEGSISTLTIQRTEQRDSAMYRCASSLGAGLGGYTFGSGTRLTVV.

This clone was seen a handful of times. V is TRBV5-1 and J is TRBJ2-5; TRBD2 aligns across 7 bases. This CDR3 has 16 amino acids. The germline CDR1 and CDR2 sequences are SGHRS and YFSETQ. After removal of 2 bases from V and 0 bases from J, the junction contained 7 bases not matched to a gene. The CDR3 spells CASSFGAGLDQETQYF. CDR3 coding DNA: TGCGCCAGCAGCTTTGGGGCAGGACTAGACCAAGAGACCCAGTACTTC.